This T cell receptor (beta chain) was identified during a study of cytomegalovirus exposure and HLA in healthy donors. Researchers ran the PCR with 60 Vbeta and 13 Jbeta primers. Sequenced by immunoSEQ multiplex PCR; TCRdb stores in-frame clones only, minus some. Of about 160,000 clones in the sample, 80% were seen once. After removal of 4 bases from V and 3 bases from J, the junction contained 9 bases not matched to a gene. The germline gives CDR1 SGHRS, CDR2 YFSETQ. The CDR3 has 16 residues. Sequenced material: PBMCs. The receptor's source is a young man in good health and CMV-seropositive. This chain links TRBV5-1 with TRBJ2-3; 9 bases are a match to TRBD2. CDR3 in DNA: TGCGCCAGCAGCCTCGCCGGGAGCGGGGGGACAGATACGCAGTATTTT. Translation: CASSLAGSGGTDTQYF.